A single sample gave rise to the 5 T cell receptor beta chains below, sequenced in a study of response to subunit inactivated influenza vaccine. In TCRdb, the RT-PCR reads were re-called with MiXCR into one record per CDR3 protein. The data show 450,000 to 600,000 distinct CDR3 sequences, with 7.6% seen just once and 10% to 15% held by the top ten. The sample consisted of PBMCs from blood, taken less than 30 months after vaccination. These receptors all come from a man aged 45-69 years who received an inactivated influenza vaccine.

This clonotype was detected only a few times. For the CDR3, the DNA is TGCGCCAGCAGCACCGGCCAAGAGACCCAGTACTTC. This encodes CASSTGQETQYF. The genes are TRBV5-1 and TRBJ2-5; D is ambiguous. The V end was cut by 4 bases, the J end by 1 base, with 5 bases between. This CDR3 is 12 amino acids long. Germline V lookup: CDR1 SGHRS, CDR2 YFSETQ.

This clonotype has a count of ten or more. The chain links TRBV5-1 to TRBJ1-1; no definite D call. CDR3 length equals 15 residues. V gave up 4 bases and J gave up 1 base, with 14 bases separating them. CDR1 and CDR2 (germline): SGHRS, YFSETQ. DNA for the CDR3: TGCGCCAGCAGCCCGACCTGGACTGGGAACACTGAAGCTTTCTTT. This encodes CASSPTWTGNTEAFF.

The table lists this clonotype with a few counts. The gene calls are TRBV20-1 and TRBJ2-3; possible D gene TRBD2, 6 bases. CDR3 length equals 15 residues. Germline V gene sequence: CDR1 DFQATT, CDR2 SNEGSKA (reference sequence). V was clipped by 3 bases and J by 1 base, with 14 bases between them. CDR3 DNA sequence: TGCAGTGCTAGTTTGGGGGGTAGCGGCACAGATACGCAGTATTTT. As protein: CSASLGGSGTDTQYF.

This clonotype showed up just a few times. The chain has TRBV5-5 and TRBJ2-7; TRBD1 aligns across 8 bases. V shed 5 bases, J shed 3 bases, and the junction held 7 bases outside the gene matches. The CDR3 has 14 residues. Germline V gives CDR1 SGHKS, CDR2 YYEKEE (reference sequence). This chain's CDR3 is CASRPGQDHYEQYF. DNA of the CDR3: TGTGCCAGCAGACCGGGACAGGATCACTACGAGCAGTACTTC. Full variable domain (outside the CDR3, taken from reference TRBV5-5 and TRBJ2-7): DAGVTQSPTHLIKTRGQQVTLRCSPISGHKSVSWYQQVLGQGPQFIFQYYEKEERGRGNFPDRFSARQFPNYSSELNVNALLLGDSALYLCASRPGQDHYEQYFGPGTRLTVT.

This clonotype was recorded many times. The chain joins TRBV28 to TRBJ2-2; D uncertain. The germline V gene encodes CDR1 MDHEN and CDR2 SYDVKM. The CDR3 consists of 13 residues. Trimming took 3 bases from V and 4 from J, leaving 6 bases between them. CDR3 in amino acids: CASSFPGTGELFF. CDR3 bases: TGTGCCAGCAGTTTCCCGGGCACCGGGGAGCTGTTTTTT.